Sequencing of this T cell receptor (beta chain) was carried out in a study of neurological immune-mediated disorders. Whole-study findings and limits: Patients with HTLV-1-associated myelopathy showed the most TCR clonal expansion. Those with multiple sclerosis showed the least, falling below healthy controls.

Trimming shortened V by 0 bases and J by 2 bases, and 14 bases separated the two germline ends. Per the germline V gene, CDR1 is MNHNY and CDR2 is SVGAGI (reference sequence). CDR3 length equals 16 residues. The cDNA came from 5'RACE, which used 10-nucleotide random UMIs. TCRdb passed the 5' RACE reads through MiXCR, listing each CDR3 protein once. This sample has 40,000 to 50,000 distinct CDR3 sequences, with about a tenth found just once. This clonotype was detected many times. Its target is not known. The chain recombines TRBV6-6 with TRBJ2-7; the D gene is possibly TRBD1 (5 bases). Sequenced material: PBMCs. This receptor was obtained from a woman between 40 and 55 years old with HTLV-1-associated myelopathy (HAM/TSP). The CDR3 region is CASSYSWSQGTYEQYF. CDR3 coding DNA: TGTGCCAGCAGTTACTCTTGGAGTCAGGGAACCTACGAGCAGTACTTC.